The following is a T cell receptor beta chain sequence with its context. Its antigen remains unknown. One end of the junction varies from germline; a read error may be responsible. Profiling relied on immunoSEQ multiplex PCR, and the TCRdb table lists in-frame clones only, not all of them. The table records approximately 72,000 clones, around 94% of them present only once. The sample comes from a study of cytomegalovirus exposure and HLA in healthy donors. Study-level points and caveats: Many donors shared some public TCRs, even though most TCR sequences were rare. Cytomegalovirus-associated status was assigned to more than 150 TCR beta chains.

The CDR3 runs 16 residues. Germline V gene data show CDR1 as SGHRS and CDR2 as YFSETQ. The chain joins TRBV5-1 to TRBJ2-7; D is unresolved. Sequenced: PBMCs. This TCR was sampled from a woman under 30 in good health and CMV-seronegative. The CDR3 sequence: CASSLSPEPTSDEQYF. Written as DNA, the CDR3 is TGCGCCAGCAGCCTGAGCCCGGAGCCTACCTCCGACGAGCAGTACTTC.